A single sample gave rise to the 2 T cell receptor beta chains below, sequenced in a study of T cells after yellow fever vaccination. One entry per CDR3 protein, called by TCRdb with MiXCR from the 5' RACE reads. The top ten hold about 40% of the sample, which has fewer than 85,000 distinct CDR3 sequences, just under 8% seen once. Sequenced here: CD8+ T cells sorted from PBMCs, sampled on the day of the yellow fever booster vaccination. The receptors come from a man aged 25 to 40 who received the YFV17D yellow fever vaccine.

This clonotype was seen more than once but under ten times. The chain recombines TRBV27 with TRBJ2-1; D is unresolved. The CDR3 consists of 16 residues. V was clipped by 2 bases and J by 5 bases, with 16 bases between them. Per the germline V gene, CDR1 is MNHEY and CDR2 is SMNVEV (reference sequence). The CDR3 is CASSLITGVLDNEQFF. The CDR3 DNA sequence: TGTGCCAGCAGTTTAATCACCGGTGTATTGGACAATGAGCAGTTCTTC.

This clonotype has more than one count but fewer than ten. In DNA form, the CDR3 reads TGTGCCAGCGACAGGGGGCTAGGATGGGGAAGCCGAGAGACCCAGTACTTC. This gives the protein CASDRGLGWGSRETQYF. The V call is TRBV6-2 or TRBV6-3, the J call TRBJ2-5, with 10 positions matching TRBD1. The germline V gene encodes CDR1 MNHEY and CDR2 SVGEGT. Unmatched junction bases numbered 16, after V lost 8 bases and J lost 4 bases. The CDR3 length is 17 residues.